The source of this T cell receptor (beta chain) is a study of a mutant IDH1 vaccine in newly diagnosed glioma. Across the study: Patients were pretreated with radiotherapy, temozolomide, or both, mostly both.

The assay was immunoSEQ multiplex PCR, and TCRdb's table has in-frame clones only and misses some. The profile shows approximately 92,000 clones, about 80% of them singletons. The time point here: baseline, week 1 (first vaccination visit). The treatment: pre-vaccination baseline after standard-of-care therapy. Study-wide points: A vaccine-induced immune response developed in roughly 93% of the patients.

For this clone: The antigen is not known.

This receptor was taken from a man aged 35-49 years with glioma. Sample: PBMCs, taken from a glioma patient treated with radiotherapy, temozolomide or both.

CDR3 bases: TGCGCCAGCAGCCAAGACCGGGACAGGAGCACAGATACGCAGTATTTT. It specifies CASSQDRDRSTDTQYF. This chain connects TRBV4-3 to TRBJ2-3; 8 bases are shared with TRBD1. V shed 0 bases and J 0 bases; nucleotides not matched to a gene: 2. Germline V gene sequence: CDR1 LGHNA, CDR2 YSLEER. The CDR3 is made up of 16 amino acids.